This TCR beta chain is drawn from a study of T cell repertoires in cytomegalovirus infection. The wider study: CMV epitopes that were recently identified and HLA-C-restricted were used alongside well-studied HLA-B-restricted ones.

TCRdb reanalysed the reads using MiXCR and keeps one entry per CDR3 protein. This table has 600,000 to 700,000 distinct CDR3 sequences, around 31% appearing once. This clonotype was detected many times. The antigen remains unidentified. Study results and caveats: The ex vivo response showed dominance by HLA-C-restricted CMV-specific TCR beta clonotypes.

Trimming took 6 bases from V and 2 from J, leaving 12 bases between them. This CDR3 region has 14 residues. The origin of this receptor is a human donor in good health (CMV status not recorded). Some clones in this sample may be carry-over from other donors' samples. This chain joins TRBV12-3 or TRBV12-4 and TRBJ2-3; D is ambiguous. The starting material was cultured PBMCs, obtained from culture after CMV antigen stimulation. In nucleotides, the CDR3 is TGTGCCAGCAGCTTATCCTCATCCACAGATACGCAGTATTTT. Encoded protein: CASSLSSSTDTQYF.